The subject of this entry is one TCR beta chain. The antigen is unknown. Stated treatment: some 19 received Ad26.COV2.S at low or high dose, single or two shots; about 5 received placebo; per-sample allocation not given. Each sample was drawn 63 days after the first injection (of vaccine or placebo). The germline V and J ends were trimmed by 0 bases and 0 bases, with 11 bases remaining between them. Per the germline V gene, CDR1 is MNHEY and CDR2 is SVGAGI. This CDR3 is 16 amino acids long. The data derive from a study of Ad26.COV2.S vaccination and SARS-CoV-2 variants. Study findings and constraints: Vaccinees showed greater spike-specific TCR breadth than placebo recipients. After vaccination, substantial breadth of spike-specific CD8+ and CD4+ responses was reported.

Assay used: immunoSEQ multiplex PCR; TCRdb lists only in-frame clones, some missing. The sample holds 440,000 or so clones, 92% seen once. V usage is TRBV6-5 and J usage is TRBJ1-2; D uncertain. Sequences were derived from peripheral blood, sampled in a trial of Ad26.COV2.S vaccine versus placebo. The source is a person between 18 and 60 years old who received the Ad26.COV2.S COVID-19 vaccine or a placebo. CDR3 in DNA: TGTGCCAGCAGTTACTCGGCTGGACTATCTAACTATGGCTACACCTTC. Translation: CASSYSAGLSNYGYTF.